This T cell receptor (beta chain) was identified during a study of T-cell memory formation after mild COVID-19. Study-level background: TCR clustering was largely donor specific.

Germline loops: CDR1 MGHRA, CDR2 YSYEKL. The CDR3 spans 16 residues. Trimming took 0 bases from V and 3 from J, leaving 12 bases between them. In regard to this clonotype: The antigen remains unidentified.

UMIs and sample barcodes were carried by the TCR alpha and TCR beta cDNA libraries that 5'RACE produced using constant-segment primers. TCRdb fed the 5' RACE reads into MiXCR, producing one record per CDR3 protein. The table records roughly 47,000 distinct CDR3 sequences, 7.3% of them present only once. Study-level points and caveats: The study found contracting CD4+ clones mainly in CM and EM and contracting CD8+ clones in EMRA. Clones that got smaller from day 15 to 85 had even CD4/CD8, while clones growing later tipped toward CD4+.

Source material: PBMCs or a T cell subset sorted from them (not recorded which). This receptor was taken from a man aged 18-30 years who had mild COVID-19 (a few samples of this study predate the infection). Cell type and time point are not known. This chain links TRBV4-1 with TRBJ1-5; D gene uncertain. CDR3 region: CASSQDHGNLNQPQHF. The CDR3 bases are TGCGCCAGCAGCCAAGATCACGGGAACCTCAATCAGCCCCAGCATTTT.